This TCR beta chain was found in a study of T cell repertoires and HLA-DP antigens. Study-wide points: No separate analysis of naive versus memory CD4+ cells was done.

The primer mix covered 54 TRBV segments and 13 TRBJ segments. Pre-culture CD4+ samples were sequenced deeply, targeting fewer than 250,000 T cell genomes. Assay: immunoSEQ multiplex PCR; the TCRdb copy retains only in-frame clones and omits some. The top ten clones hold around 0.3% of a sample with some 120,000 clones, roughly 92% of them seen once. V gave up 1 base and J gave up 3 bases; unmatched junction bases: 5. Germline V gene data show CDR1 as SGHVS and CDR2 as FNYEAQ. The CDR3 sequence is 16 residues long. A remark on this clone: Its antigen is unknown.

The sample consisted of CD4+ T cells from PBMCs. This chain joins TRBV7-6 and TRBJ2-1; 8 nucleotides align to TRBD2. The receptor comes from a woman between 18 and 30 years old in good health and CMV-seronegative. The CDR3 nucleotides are TGTGCCAGCAGCTTAGATCCTAGCGGGTACTACAATGAGCAGTTCTTC. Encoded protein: CASSLDPSGYYNEQFF.